This TCR beta chain was documented in a study of OX40 agonist ivuxolimab in advanced cancers. The repertoire was sequenced with immunoSEQ multiplex PCR; TCRdb's copy has only in-frame clones and lacks some. The sample records tens of thousands of clones, 80% to 90% being singletons. Germline V CDR1 and CDR2: MGHRA, YSYEKL. J was trimmed by 8 bases and V by 0 bases; bases with no gene match: 7. The CDR3 loop spans 16 amino acids. The source is an adult with an advanced solid tumor such as melanoma, head and neck, liver or kidney cancer. The sequences come from CD4+ or CD8+ T cells sorted from blood, collected in a trial of the OX40 agonist ivuxolimab. This sequence joins TRBV4-1 and TRBJ2-1; TRBD2 matches 10 bases. The CDR3 loop reads CASSQDERGGRDEQFF. The CDR3, as DNA: TGCGCCAGCAGCCAAGACGAGCGGGGGGGCCGAGATGAGCAGTTCTTC.